This paragraph covers one TCR beta chain sequence. The data belong to a study of T cell responses to AZD1222 COVID-19 vaccine. The table came from immunoSEQ multiplex PCR; TCRdb's copy has only in-frame clones and leaves some out. The data show 120,000 or so clones, with more than 80% seen just once and approximately 1.5% held by the top ten. The receptor comes from an adult in good health. The sequences come from peripheral blood, collected on day 0 of AZD1222 vaccination.

The CDR3 here is CASSDRDRIYEQYF. CDR3 bases: TGTGCCAGCAGTGACCGGGACAGGATCTACGAGCAGTACTTC. The genes are TRBV27 and TRBJ2-7; TRBD1 agrees at 8 bases. CDR1 MNHEY and CDR2 SMNVEV come from the germline V gene (reference sequence). Losses at the gene ends were 5 bases for V and 3 bases for J; bases not matched to a gene: 6. The CDR3 spans 14 residues.